The clone carrying this T cell receptor beta chain occurred a few times. Since a much larger clone is just one base distant, this may be a read error. The V gene lost 6 bases and the J gene lost 5 bases, with 19 bases spanning the gap. Per germline, CDR1 SGHRS and CDR2 YFSETQ. CDR3 size: 15 residues. TCR beta VDJ and CDR3 profiling used genomic DNA as template. TCRdb called the reads again in MiXCR, with one record for every CDR3 protein. The data contain hundreds of thousands of distinct CDR3 sequences, around 68% of them singletons. These data originate in a study of CD8+CD57+ T cells in acquired aplastic anemia.

The sequencing sample was made of sorted CD4+, CD8+, or CD8+CD57+ T cells (not recorded which) from PBMCs. J is TRBJ2-3 and V is TRBV5-1; D is unclear. The clonotype originates from a human donor in good health, serving as a control. CDR3 nucleotides: TGCGCCAGCACCCCGGGCAGTAGTCGTAAAGATACGCAGTATTTT. Its protein is CASTPGSSRKDTQYF.